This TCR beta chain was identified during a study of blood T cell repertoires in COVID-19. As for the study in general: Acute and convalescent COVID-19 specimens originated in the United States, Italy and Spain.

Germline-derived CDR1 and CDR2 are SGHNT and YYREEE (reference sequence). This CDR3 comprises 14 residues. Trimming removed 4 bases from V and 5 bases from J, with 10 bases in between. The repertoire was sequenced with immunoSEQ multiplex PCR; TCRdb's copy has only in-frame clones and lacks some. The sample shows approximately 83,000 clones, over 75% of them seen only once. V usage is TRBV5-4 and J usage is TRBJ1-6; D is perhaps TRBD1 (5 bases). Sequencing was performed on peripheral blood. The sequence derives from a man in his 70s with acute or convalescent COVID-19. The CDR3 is CASSRTGDNSPLHF. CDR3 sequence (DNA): TGTGCCAGCAGCCGAACAGGTGATAATTCACCCCTCCACTTT.